Presented here are 3 T cell receptor beta chains from one specimen sequenced in a study of CD8 T cells in ankylosing spondylitis. For these receptors, no antigen is known. Study-level results: Seemingly characteristic of ankylosing spondylitis blood was a TCR beta motif consisting of several highly homologous variants.

MiXCR was run by TCRdb on the 5' RACE reads, yielding one entry per CDR3 protein. The repertoire holds 450,000 to 550,000 distinct CDR3 sequences, approximately 5% seen once, with 3.5% in the top ten. The sample comprised blood, either unsorted or a sorted T cell fraction (not recorded which). The receptors here all came from a male donor with ankylosing spondylitis.

This clonotype appeared many times. The J gene is TRBJ2-1, the V gene TRBV7-3; weak D call: TRBD1 (6 bases). The germline CDR1 and CDR2 sequences are SGHTA and FQGTGA. V lost 5 bases and J 2 bases, leaving 16 bases between the germline ends. CDR3 length: 16 residues. The CDR3: CASSPQTGSPYNEQFF. CDR3 nucleotide sequence: TGTGCCAGCAGCCCCCAAACAGGGTCCCCCTACAATGAGCAGTTCTTC.

The rearrangement joins TRBV2 to TRBJ2-5; D is ambiguous. The CDR3 has 15 amino acids. Germline V CDR1 and CDR2: SNHLY, FYNNEI. V gave up 4 bases and J gave up 1 base, with 13 bases separating them. The CDR3 loop reads CASSARLDGQETQYF. DNA for the CDR3: TGTGCCAGCAGTGCCCGATTAGACGGCCAAGAGACCCAGTACTTC.

This clonotype was counted many times. The chain joins TRBV5-1 to TRBJ1-1; maybe TRBD1 (5 bases). This CDR3 region has 14 residues. Trimming stripped 0 bases from V and 7 bases from J, with 13 bases between. Per germline, CDR1 SGHRS and CDR2 YFSETQ. The CDR3 loop reads CASSLVDNRDEAFF. The CDR3 DNA reads as TGCGCCAGCAGCTTGGTGGACAACCGCGATGAAGCTTTCTTT.